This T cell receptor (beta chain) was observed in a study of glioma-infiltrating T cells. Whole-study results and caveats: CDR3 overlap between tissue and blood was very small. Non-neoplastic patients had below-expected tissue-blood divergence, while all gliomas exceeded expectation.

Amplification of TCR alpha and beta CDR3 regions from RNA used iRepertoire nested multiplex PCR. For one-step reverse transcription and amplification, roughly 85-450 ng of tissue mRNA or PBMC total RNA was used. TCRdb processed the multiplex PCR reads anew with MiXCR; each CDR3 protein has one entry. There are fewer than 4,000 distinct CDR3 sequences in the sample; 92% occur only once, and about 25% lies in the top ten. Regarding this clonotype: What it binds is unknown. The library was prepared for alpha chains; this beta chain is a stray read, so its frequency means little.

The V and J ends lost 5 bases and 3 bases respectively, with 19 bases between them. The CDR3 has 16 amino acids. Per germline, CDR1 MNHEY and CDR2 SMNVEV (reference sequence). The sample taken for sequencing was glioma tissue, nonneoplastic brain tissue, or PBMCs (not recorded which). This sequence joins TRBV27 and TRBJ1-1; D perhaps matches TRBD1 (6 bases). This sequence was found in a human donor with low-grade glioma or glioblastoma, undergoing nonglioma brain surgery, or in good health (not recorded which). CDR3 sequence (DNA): TGTGCCAGCAGTCCCTACAGGGAAGGGGTCCACACTGAAGCTTTCTTT. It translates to CASSPYREGVHTEAFF.